The source of this T cell receptor beta chain is a study of vaccination effects on CD4 cells after COVID-19. V was shortened by 4 bases and J by 2 bases, with 14 bases between the two germline ends. Germline lookup yields CDR1 LNHDA and CDR2 SQIVND (reference sequence). CDR3 length: 15 residues. Following 10 days of culture, CD4+ T cells were isolated. As for this clone: As yet, its antigen is unknown.

Libraries were prepared by immunoSEQ multiplex PCR; TCRdb keeps only in-frame clonotypes and omits some of them. The sample shows about 53,000 clones, 65% to 80% of them seen only once. The chain uses TRBV19 and TRBJ2-5; D could derive from TRBD1 or TRBD2 (5 bases each). The TCR sequence derives from a human donor who received a COVID-19 vaccine. Source: CD4+ T cells from PBMCs cultured without peptide, taken before COVID-19 vaccination. CDR3 sequence: CASSTGTTRQETQYF. CDR3 in DNA: TGTGCCAGTAGTACTGGGACGACCCGTCAAGAGACCCAGTACTTC.